These 9 T cell receptor beta chains were all obtained from the same sample, sequenced in a study of regulatory T cells in long-lasting Graves disease. Researchers made TCR beta libraries by using iRepertoire HTBI primers and running Arm-PCR on CDR3 regions. TCRdb re-analysed the multiplex PCR reads in MiXCR, keeping a single row per CDR3 protein. The sample has around 300,000 distinct CDR3 sequences; around 23% are singletons. Time point specified: persistent/refractory GD, antithyroid drugs over 5 years with positive TRAb. PBMC RNA served as the TCR library source. The source was peripheral blood mononuclear cells (PBMCs), collected when the disease was refractory, from a patient treated with antithyroid drugs. All receptors derive from a female donor with Graves disease.

The chain couples TRBV5-6 to TRBJ2-2; TRBD1 matches at 9 bases. The CDR3 consists of 15 residues. The V segment lost 2 bases and the J segment 4 bases; nucleotides outside the gene matches: 3. Germline V gives CDR1 SGHDT, CDR2 YYEEEE. The CDR3 DNA sequence: TGTGCCAGCAGCTTCGGGACAGGGTTCACCGGGGAGCTGTTTTTT. As protein: CASSFGTGFTGELFF.

This clonotype turned up a few times. J is TRBJ2-5 and V is TRBV20-1; tentative D call: TRBD1 (6 bases). The V gene lost 6 bases and the J gene lost 1 base, with 21 bases spanning the gap. From germline, CDR1 is DFQATT and CDR2 SNEGSKA (reference sequence). The CDR3 is 16 residues long. CDR3 amino acids: CSATPAGANLQETQYF. The CDR3 nucleotides are TGCAGTGCCACCCCCGCAGGGGCGAATCTCCAAGAGACCCAGTACTTC.

The rearrangement links TRBV9 to TRBJ2-5, with a possible D match to TRBD2 (6 bases). Trimming removed 5 bases at V and 1 base at J, with 18 bases between. The V gene's germline CDR1 is SGDLS and CDR2 YYNGEE. This CDR3 comprises 16 residues. The CDR3 bases are TGTGCCAGCAGTCCCTTAAGATTAGCGGCCCAAGAGACCCAGTACTTC. This translates into CASSPLRLAAQETQYF.

The rearrangement joins TRBV12-3 or TRBV12-4 to TRBJ1-1, with TRBD1 matching over 7 bases. The J segment lost 2 bases and the V segment lost 1 base, leaving 7 bases of the junction unmatched. CDR3 length: 16 amino acids. CDR3 protein: CASSLGNRGYNTEAFF. For the CDR3, the DNA is TGTGCCAGCAGTTTAGGTAACAGGGGATATAACACTGAAGCTTTCTTT.

This clonotype has a handful of counts. The V gene is TRBV29-1, the J gene TRBJ1-2; weak D call: TRBD1 (6 bases). The germline V gene has CDR1 SQVTM and CDR2 ANQGSEA. Between the trimmed V and J ends, which lost 5 bases and 0 bases, there was a span of 25 bases. CDR3 size: 18 residues. Here the CDR3 reads CSVCHLEFNRETNYGYTF. DNA for the CDR3: TGCAGCGTTTGTCACCTCGAATTCAACAGGGAAACTAACTATGGCTACACCTTC.

Ten or more counts support this clonotype. The rearrangement uses TRBV2 and TRBJ1-5, with D uncertain. This CDR3 has 12 residues. V dropped 7 bases and J dropped 3 bases, with 7 bases sitting between them. CDR1 is SNHLY and CDR2 is FYNNEI in the germline V gene. DNA for the CDR3: TGTGCCAGCAAGGCGGACAATCAGCCCCAGCATTTT. Its protein product is CASKADNQPQHF.

This clonotype has at least ten counts. The chain has TRBV28 and TRBJ1-3; no firm D call. The germline V gene has CDR1 MDHEN and CDR2 SYDVKM. This CDR3 region has 12 residues. V gave up 6 bases and J gave up 4 bases, with 7 bases separating them. The CDR3 coding sequence is TGTGCCAGCAGCCCCCCAGGAAACACCATATATTTT. Its translation: CASSPPGNTIYF.

This clonotype was seen a handful of times. The chain combines TRBV7-9 with TRBJ2-7; maybe TRBD2 (5 bases). V lost 4 bases, J lost 3 bases, and 7 bases lay in between. This CDR3 region has 12 residues. Germline V gene data show CDR1 as SEHNR and CDR2 as FQNEAQ (reference sequence). The CDR3 coding sequence is TGTGCCAGCAGCTACGACTACTACGAGCAGTACTTC. Translation: CASSYDYYEQYF.

V gene TRBV25-1 combines with J gene TRBJ2-5; TRBD1 aligns across 8 bases. V gave up 1 base and J gave up 0 bases; unmatched junction bases: 4. The CDR3 has 16 residues. The germline V gene encodes CDR1 MGHDK and CDR2 SYGVNS. CDR3 residues: CASSELQGAYQETQYF. Here the CDR3 DNA reads TGTGCCAGCAGTGAATTGCAGGGGGCGTACCAAGAGACCCAGTACTTC.